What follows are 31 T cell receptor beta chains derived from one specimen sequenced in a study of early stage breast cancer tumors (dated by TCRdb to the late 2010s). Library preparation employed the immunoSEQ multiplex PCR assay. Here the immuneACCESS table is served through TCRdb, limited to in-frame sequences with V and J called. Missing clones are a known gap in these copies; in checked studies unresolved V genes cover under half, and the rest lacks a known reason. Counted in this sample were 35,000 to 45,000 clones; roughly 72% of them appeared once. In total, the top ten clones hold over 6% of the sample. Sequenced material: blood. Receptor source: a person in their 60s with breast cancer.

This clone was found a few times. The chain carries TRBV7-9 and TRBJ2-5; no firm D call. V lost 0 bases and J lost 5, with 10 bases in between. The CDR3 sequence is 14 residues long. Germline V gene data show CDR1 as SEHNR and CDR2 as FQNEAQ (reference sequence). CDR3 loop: CASSLAASRETQYF. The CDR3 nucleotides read TGTGCCAGCAGCTTAGCGGCCAGCAGGGAGACCCAGTACTTC. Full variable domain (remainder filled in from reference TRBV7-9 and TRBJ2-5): DTGVSQNPRHKITKRGQNVTFRCDPISEHNRLYWYRQTLGQGPEFLTYFQNEAQLEKSRLLSDRFSAERPKGSFSTLEIQRTEQGDSAMYLCASSLAASRETQYFGPGTRLLVL.

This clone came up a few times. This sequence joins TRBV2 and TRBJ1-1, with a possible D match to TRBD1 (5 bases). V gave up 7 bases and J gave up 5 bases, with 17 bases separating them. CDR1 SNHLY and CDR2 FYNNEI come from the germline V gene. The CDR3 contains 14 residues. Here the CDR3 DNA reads TGTGCCAGCATTGTGACAGAGGGAAGGACTGAAGCTTTCTTT. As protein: CASIVTEGRTEAFF. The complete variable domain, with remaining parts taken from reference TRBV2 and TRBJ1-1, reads EPEVTQTPSHQVTQMGQEVILRCVPISNHLYFYWYRQILGQKVEFLVSFYNNEISEKSEIFDDQFSVERPDGSNFTLKIRSTKLEDSAMYFCASIVTEGRTEAFFGQGTRLTVV.

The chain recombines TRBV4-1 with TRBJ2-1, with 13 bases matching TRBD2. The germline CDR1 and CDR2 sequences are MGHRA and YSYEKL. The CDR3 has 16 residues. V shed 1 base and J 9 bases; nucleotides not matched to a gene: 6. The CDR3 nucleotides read TGCGCCAGCAGCCAAGCGGAGGGACTAGCGGGGCGTGAGCAGTTCTTC. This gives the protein CASSQAEGLAGREQFF.

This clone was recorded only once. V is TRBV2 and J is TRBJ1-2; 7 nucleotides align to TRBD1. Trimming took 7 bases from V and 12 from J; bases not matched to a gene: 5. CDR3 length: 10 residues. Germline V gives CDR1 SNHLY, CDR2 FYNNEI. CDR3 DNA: TGTGCCAGCATCGACAGGGCCAACACCTTC. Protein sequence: CASIDRANTF.

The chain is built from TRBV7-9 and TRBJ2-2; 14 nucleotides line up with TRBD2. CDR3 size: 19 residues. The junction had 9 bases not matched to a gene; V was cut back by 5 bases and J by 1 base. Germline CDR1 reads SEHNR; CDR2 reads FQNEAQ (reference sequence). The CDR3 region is CASSPRLAGGRVNTGELFF. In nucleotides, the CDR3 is TGTGCCAGCAGCCCCCGACTAGCGGGAGGGCGGGTGAACACCGGGGAGCTGTTTTTT. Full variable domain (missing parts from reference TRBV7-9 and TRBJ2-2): DTGVSQNPRHKITKRGQNVTFRCDPISEHNRLYWYRQTLGQGPEFLTYFQNEAQLEKSRLLSDRFSAERPKGSFSTLEIQRTEQGDSAMYLCASSPRLAGGRVNTGELFFGEGSRLTVL.

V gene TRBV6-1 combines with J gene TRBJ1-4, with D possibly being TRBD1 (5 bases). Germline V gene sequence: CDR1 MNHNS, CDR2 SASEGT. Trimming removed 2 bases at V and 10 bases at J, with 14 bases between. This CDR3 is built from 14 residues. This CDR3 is CASSERDLSPKLFF. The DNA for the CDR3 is TGTGCCAGCAGTGAACGGGACTTAAGTCCAAAACTGTTTTTT.

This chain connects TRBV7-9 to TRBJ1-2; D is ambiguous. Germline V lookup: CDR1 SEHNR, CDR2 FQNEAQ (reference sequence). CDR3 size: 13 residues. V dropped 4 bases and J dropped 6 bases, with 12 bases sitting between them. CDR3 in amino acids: CASSSEEYNGYTF. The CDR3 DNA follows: TGTGCCAGCAGCTCCGAGGAGTACAATGGCTACACCTTC.

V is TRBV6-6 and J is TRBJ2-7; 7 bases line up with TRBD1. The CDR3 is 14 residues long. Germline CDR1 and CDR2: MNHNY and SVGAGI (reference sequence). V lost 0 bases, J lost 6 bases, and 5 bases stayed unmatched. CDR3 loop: CASSYSEGGTEQYF. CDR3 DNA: TGTGCCAGCAGTTACTCGGAAGGGGGCACCGAGCAGTACTTC.

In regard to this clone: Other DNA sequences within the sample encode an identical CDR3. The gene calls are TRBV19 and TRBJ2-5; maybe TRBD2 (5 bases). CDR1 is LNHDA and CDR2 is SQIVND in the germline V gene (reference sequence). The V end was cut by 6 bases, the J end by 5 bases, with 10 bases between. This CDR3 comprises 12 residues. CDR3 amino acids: CASRQSGETQYF. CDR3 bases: TGTGCCAGTAGACAAAGCGGCGAGACCCAGTACTTC.

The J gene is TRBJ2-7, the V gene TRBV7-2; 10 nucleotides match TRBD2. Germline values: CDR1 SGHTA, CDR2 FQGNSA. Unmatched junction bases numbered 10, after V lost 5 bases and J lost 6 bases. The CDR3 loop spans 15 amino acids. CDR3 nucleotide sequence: TGTGCCAGCAGCCGCGGGACTAGCGTGTTCGCCGAGCAGTACTTC. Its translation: CASSRGTSVFAEQYF.

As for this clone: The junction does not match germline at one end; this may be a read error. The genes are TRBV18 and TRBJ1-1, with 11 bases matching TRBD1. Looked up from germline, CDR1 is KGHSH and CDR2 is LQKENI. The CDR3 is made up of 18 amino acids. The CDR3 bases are TGTGCCAGCTCACCATGGACAGGGGGCGCGTTAGTGAATACTGAAGCTTTCTTT. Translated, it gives CASSPWTGGALVNTEAFF. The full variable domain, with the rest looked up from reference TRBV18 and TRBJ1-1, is NAGVMQNPRHLVRRRGQEARLRCSPMKGHSHVYWYRQLPEEGLKFMVYLQKENIIDESGMPKERFSAEFPKEGPSILRIQQVVRGDSAAYFCASSPWTGGALVNTEAFFGQGTRLTVV.

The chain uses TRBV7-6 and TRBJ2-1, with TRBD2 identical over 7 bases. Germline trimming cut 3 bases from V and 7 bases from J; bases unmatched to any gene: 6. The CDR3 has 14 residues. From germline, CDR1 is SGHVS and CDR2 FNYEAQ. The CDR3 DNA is TGTGCCAGCAGCTTTAGACTAGCTAATAATGAGCAGTTCTTC. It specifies CASSFRLANNEQFF.

CDR3 in amino acids: CATGLNNRVTDTQYF. Here the CDR3 DNA reads TGTGCCACCGGCCTTAACAACAGGGTCACAGATACGCAGTATTTT. This chain uses TRBV28 with TRBJ2-3; a weak D match, TRBD1 (6 bases). The CDR3 consists of 15 residues. V lost 10 bases to trimming and J lost 2 bases, with 19 bases between them. CDR1 MDHEN and CDR2 SYDVKM come from the germline V gene.

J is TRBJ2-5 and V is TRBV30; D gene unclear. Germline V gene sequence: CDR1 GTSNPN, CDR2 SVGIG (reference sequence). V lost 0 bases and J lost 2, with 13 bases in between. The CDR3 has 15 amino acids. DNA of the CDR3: TGTGCCTGGAGTGTACTCGGCAGCCGTCAAGAGACCCAGTACTTC. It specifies CAWSVLGSRQETQYF.

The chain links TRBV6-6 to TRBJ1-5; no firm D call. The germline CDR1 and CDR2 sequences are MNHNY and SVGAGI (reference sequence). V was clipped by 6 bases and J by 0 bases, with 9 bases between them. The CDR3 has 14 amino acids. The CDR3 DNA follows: TGTGCCAGCAGACGTCCGGGTAGCAATCAGCCCCAGCATTTT. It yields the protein CASRRPGSNQPQHF.

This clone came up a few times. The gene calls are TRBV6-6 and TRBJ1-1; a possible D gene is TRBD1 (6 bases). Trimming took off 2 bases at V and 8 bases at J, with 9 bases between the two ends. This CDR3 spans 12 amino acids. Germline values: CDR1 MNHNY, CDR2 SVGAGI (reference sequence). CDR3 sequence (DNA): TGTGCCAGCAGTTACGAAACAGGGGAAGCTTTCTTT. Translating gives CASSYETGEAFF.

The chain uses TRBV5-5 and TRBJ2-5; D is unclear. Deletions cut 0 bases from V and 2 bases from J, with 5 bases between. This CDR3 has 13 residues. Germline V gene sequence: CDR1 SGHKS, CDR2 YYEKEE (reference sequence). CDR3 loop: CASSLGSQETQYF. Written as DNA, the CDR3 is TGTGCCAGCAGCTTGGGCTCGCAAGAGACCCAGTACTTC.

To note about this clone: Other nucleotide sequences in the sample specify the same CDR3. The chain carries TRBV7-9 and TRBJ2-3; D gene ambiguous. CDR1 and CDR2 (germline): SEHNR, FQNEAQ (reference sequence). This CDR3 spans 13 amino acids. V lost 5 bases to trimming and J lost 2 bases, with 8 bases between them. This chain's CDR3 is CASSPRVTDTQYF. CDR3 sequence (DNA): TGTGCCAGCAGCCCCCGGGTCACAGATACGCAGTATTTT.

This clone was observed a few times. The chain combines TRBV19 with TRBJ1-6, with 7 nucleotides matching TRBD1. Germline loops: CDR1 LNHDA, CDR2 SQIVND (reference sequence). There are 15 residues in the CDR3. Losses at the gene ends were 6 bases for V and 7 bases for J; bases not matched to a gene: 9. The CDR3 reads CASRPGGRINSPLHF. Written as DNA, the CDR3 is TGTGCCAGTAGGCCAGGGGGACGGATAAATTCACCCCTCCACTTT. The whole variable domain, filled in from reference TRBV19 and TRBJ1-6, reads DGGITQSPKYLFRKEGQNVTLSCEQNLNHDAMYWYRQDPGQGLRLIYYSQIVNDFQKGDIAEGYSVSREKKESFPLTVTSAQKNPTAFYLCASRPGGRINSPLHFGNGTRLTVT.

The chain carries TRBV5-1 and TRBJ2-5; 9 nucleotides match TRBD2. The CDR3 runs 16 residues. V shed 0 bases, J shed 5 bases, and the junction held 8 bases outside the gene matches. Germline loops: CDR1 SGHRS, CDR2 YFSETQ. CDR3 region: CASSLVWTSAEETQYF. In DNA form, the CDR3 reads TGCGCCAGCAGCTTGGTGTGGACTAGCGCAGAGGAGACCCAGTACTTC.

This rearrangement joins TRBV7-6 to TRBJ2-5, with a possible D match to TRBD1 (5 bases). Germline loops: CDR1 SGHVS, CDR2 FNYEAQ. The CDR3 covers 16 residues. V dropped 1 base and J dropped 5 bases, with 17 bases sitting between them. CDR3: CASSLVPYDSGETQYF. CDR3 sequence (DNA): TGTGCCAGCAGCTTAGTCCCCTACGACAGTGGGGAGACCCAGTACTTC.

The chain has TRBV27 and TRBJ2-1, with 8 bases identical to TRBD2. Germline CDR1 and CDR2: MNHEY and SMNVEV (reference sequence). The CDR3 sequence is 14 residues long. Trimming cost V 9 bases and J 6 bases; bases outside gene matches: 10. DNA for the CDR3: TGTGCCAGTGCGAACCCGGGACTAGTCAATGAGCAGTTCTTC. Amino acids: CASANPGLVNEQFF.

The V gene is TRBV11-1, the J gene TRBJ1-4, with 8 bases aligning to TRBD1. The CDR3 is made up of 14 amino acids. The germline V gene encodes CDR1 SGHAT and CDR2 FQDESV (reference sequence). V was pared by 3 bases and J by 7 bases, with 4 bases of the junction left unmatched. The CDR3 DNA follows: TGTGCCAGCAGCTTCGGACAGGGAGGTGAAAAACTGTTTTTT. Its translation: CASSFGQGGEKLFF.

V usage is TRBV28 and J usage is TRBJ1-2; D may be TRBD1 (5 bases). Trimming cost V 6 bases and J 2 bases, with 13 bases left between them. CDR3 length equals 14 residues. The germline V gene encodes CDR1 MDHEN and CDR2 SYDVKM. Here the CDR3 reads CASSPYWGNYGYTF. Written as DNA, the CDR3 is TGTGCCAGCAGCCCATATTGGGGGAACTATGGCTACACCTTC.

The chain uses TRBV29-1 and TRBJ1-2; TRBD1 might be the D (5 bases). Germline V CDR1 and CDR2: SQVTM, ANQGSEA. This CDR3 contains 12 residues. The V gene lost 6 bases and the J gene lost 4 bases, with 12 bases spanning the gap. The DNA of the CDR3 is TGCAGCGTGTCCGGGGGAAGCTATGGCTACACCTTC. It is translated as CSVSGGSYGYTF.

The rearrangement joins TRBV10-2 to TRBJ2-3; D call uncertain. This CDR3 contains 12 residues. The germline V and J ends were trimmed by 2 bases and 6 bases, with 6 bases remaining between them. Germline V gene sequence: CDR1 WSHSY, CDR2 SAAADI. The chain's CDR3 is CASSETWDTQYF. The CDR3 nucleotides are TGCGCCAGCAGTGAGACCTGGGATACGCAGTATTTT.

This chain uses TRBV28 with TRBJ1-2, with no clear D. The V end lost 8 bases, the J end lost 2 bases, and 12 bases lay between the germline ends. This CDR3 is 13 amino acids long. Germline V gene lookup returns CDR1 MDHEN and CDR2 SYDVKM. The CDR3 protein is CASRGDRNYGYTF. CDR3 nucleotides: TGTGCCAGCCGCGGGGATCGCAACTATGGCTACACCTTC.

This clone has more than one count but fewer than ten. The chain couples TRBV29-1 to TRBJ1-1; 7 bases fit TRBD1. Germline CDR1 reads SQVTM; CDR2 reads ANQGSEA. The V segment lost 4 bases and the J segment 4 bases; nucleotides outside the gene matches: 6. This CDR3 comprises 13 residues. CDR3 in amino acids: CSVAGGLGTEAFF. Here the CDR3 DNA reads TGCAGCGTTGCAGGGGGGTTGGGCACTGAAGCTTTCTTT.

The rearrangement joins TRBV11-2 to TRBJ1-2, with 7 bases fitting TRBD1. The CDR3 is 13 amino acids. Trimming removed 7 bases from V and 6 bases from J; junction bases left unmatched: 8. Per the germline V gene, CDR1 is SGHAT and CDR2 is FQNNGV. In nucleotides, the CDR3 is TGTGCCAGCACCCGAGACAGGGTGGATGGCTACACCTTC. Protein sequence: CASTRDRVDGYTF.

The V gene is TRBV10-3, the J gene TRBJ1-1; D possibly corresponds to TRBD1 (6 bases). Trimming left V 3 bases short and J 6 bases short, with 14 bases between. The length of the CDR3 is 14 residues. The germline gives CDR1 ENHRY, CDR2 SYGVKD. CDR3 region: CAISDRGGRAEAFF. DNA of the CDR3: TGTGCCATCAGTGACAGGGGAGGCCGGGCTGAAGCTTTCTTT.

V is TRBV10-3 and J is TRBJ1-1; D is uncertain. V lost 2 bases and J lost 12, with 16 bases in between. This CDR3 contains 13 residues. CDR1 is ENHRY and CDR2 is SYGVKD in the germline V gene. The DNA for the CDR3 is TGTGCCATCAGTGAGGAGGAGGGTAGGGTGTCTTTCTTT. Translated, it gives CAISEEEGRVSFF.